The TCR beta chain described here comes from a study of blood T cell repertoires in COVID-19. Study as a whole: Whether acute or convalescent, the COVID-19 samples came from the United States, Italy and Spain. Nucleic acid was either cDNA or gDNA, and it came from T cells, B-cell-depleted T cells, or PBMCs.

V was pared by 4 bases and J by 0 bases, with 15 bases between. This CDR3 region has 17 residues. Data came from immunoSEQ multiplex PCR; TCRdb stores just in-frame clones and leaves some out. The sample yields 110,000 or so clones, more than 80% seen once. This sequence originates from a woman in her thirties or forties with acute or convalescent COVID-19. The rearrangement joins TRBV23-1 to TRBJ1-4, with D perhaps TRBD1 (5 bases). TRBV23-1 is an ORF; its function is uncertain. The sample taken for sequencing was peripheral blood. The DNA for the CDR3 is TGCGCCAGCAGTCGCGCTCAAGGGGATGCAACTAATGAAAAACTGTTTTTT. This gives the protein CASSRAQGDATNEKLFF.